Below, 20 T cell receptor beta chains from the same sample are listed, as sequenced in a study of blood T cell repertoires in COVID-19. TCRdb keeps only in-frame clones here, not all; method: immunoSEQ multiplex PCR. The sample consists of 150,000 to 200,000 clones, roughly 87% of them appearing once. Source material: PBMCs or T cells enriched from blood (not recorded which). The receptors come from a human donor with acute COVID-19. The donor label of this sample is uncertain.

This chain uses TRBV5-1 with TRBJ1-5, with 12 bases identical to TRBD1. The trim removed 7 bases at V and 5 bases at J, leaving 7 bases unmatched. Germline V CDR1 and CDR2: SGHRS, YFSETQ. The CDR3 loop spans 15 amino acids. The CDR3 here is CASSAGTGGDQPQHF. As DNA, the CDR3 is TGCGCCAGCTCCGCCGGGACAGGGGGCGATCAGCCCCAGCATTTT.

The chain has TRBV30 and TRBJ2-2; 9 bases align to TRBD2. Germline-derived CDR1 and CDR2 are GTSNPN and SVGIG (reference sequence). J lost 4 bases, V lost 0 bases, and 9 bases had no gene match. The CDR3 spans 17 residues. CDR3 loop: CAWSVWRGGRGTGELFF. For the CDR3, the DNA is TGTGCCTGGAGTGTTTGGCGGGGGGGCCGGGGCACCGGGGAGCTGTTTTTT.

J is TRBJ2-3 and V is TRBV30; D remains unclear. Trimming stripped 4 bases from V and 5 bases from J, with 7 bases between. The CDR3 consists of 11 residues. The germline V gene encodes CDR1 GTSNPN and CDR2 SVGIG (reference sequence). The CDR3 coding sequence is TGTGCCTGGACAGGTTTAGATACGCAGTATTTT. Protein product: CAWTGLDTQYF.

CDR3 amino acids: CASSYSTLIDGGNTEAFF. CDR3 DNA: TGTGCCAGCAGTTACTCGACTTTAATCGACGGGGGGAACACTGAAGCTTTCTTT. The chain couples TRBV6-2 or TRBV6-3 to TRBJ1-1, with D possibly matching TRBD1 (5 bases). The length of the CDR3 is 18 residues. CDR1 is MNHEY and CDR2 is SVGEGT in the germline V gene. The V gene lost 0 bases and the J gene lost 1 base, with 18 bases spanning the gap.

The V call is TRBV7-2, the J call TRBJ1-1, with D perhaps matching TRBD1 (5 bases). CDR3 size: 12 residues. Germline assignment: CDR1 SGHTA and CDR2 FQGNSA. With 7 bases removed from V and 7 bases from J, the gap between germline ends came to 13 bases. CDR3 in DNA: TGTGCCAGCAACTCGCAGGGCTTTGAAGCTTTCTTT. Protein: CASNSQGFEAFF.

This chain uses TRBV11-3 with TRBJ2-2; no firm D call. The CDR3 has 14 amino acids. V was trimmed by 2 bases and J by 6 bases, leaving 10 bases between them. Germline V gives CDR1 SGHNT, CDR2 YENEEA. The CDR3 DNA sequence: TGTGCCAGCAGCTTACGGGTCGCCCCCGGGGAGCTGTTTTTT. Its protein is CASSLRVAPGELFF.

This clone was seen a handful of times. In the same sample, other DNA sequences code for this CDR3. V gene TRBV24-1 combines with J gene TRBJ1-2; weak D call: TRBD1 (6 bases). The CDR3 is 14 residues long. In germline, CDR1 is KGHDR, CDR2 SFDVKD. Trimming pared 3 bases from V and 4 bases from J, leaving 11 bases between. CDR3 DNA: TGTGCCACCAGTGATCGAACAGGGAGCTATGGCTACACCTTC. Protein: CATSDRTGSYGYTF.

The chain carries TRBV21-1 and TRBJ2-7; TRBD1, the table's D call, was not compared with the DNA. TRBV21-1 is a pseudogene locus. There are 12 residues in the CDR3. The CDR3 DNA sequence: TGTGCCAGCAGCGGGGACACCTACGAGCAGTACTTC. Amino acids: CASSGDTYEQYF.

The rearrangement links TRBV9 to TRBJ2-2, with TRBD1 as a possible D gene (6 bases). V was clipped by 2 bases and J by 1 base, with 12 bases between them. The CDR3 spans 16 residues. Germline V gives CDR1 SGDLS, CDR2 YYNGEE. CDR3 region: CASSVTGWGNTGELFF. The CDR3 DNA reads as TGTGCCAGCAGCGTTACAGGGTGGGGGAACACCGGGGAGCTGTTTTTT. The full variable domain, with the rest looked up from reference TRBV9 and TRBJ2-2, is DSGVTQTPKHLITATGQRVTLRCSPRSGDLSVYWYQQSLDQGLQFLIQYYNGEERAKGNILERFSAQQFPDLHSELNLSSLELGDSALYFCASSVTGWGNTGELFFGEGSRLTVL.

J is TRBJ2-2 and V is TRBV7-8; a possible D gene is TRBD2 (6 bases). The germline V and J ends were trimmed by 5 bases and 5 bases, with 15 bases remaining between them. The germline V gene has CDR1 SGHVS and CDR2 FQNEAQ. This CDR3 is built from 15 residues. This chain's CDR3 is CASSQPRRGTGELFF. The CDR3 nucleotides are TGTGCCAGCAGCCAACCCCGCCGGGGGACCGGGGAGCTGTTTTTT. The complete variable domain, with remaining parts taken from reference TRBV7-8 and TRBJ2-2, reads GAGVSQSPRYKVAKRGQDVALRCDPISGHVSLFWYQQALGQGPEFLTYFQNEAQLDKSGLPSDRFFAERPEGSVSTLKIQRTQQEDSAVYLCASSQPRRGTGELFFGEGSRLTVL.

The rearrangement links TRBV5-1 to TRBJ2-1, with 9 bases matching TRBD2. Trimming removed 4 bases from V and 9 bases from J; junction bases left unmatched: 8. Per the germline V gene, CDR1 is SGHRS and CDR2 is YFSETQ. This CDR3 contains 14 residues. The CDR3 protein is CASSTGLAQSEQFF. CDR3 DNA sequence: TGCGCCAGCAGCACCGGACTAGCGCAGAGTGAGCAGTTCTTC.

The chain recombines TRBV4-1 with TRBJ2-7; 9 nucleotides match TRBD1. Unmatched junction bases numbered 3, after V lost 3 bases and J lost 6 bases. Germline lookup yields CDR1 MGHRA and CDR2 YSYEKL. The CDR3 runs to 13 residues. In DNA, the CDR3 is TGCGCCAGCAGCCATCTGACAGGGGGCGAGCAGTACTTC. Protein: CASSHLTGGEQYF.

On this clone itself: Relative to the germline gene, one junction end is altered; a read error may explain this. This sequence joins TRBV4-2 and TRBJ2-5; 15 positions agree with TRBD2. The CDR3 runs to 16 residues. Germline V lookup: CDR1 LGHNA, CDR2 YNFKEQ. The CDR3 DNA reads TGTGCCAGCAGCCAAGGATCGGGACTAGCGGGGGGCACGAGTAACTTC. Translation gives CASSQGSGLAGGTSNF.

This rearrangement joins TRBV7-2 to TRBJ2-1, with 11 bases aligning to TRBD2. The germline CDR1 and CDR2 sequences are SGHTA and FQGNSA. The CDR3 is made up of 16 amino acids. With V trimmed by 4 bases and J by 0 bases, 2 bases remained unmatched. The CDR3 region has the DNA TGTGCCAGCAGCTCCCTAGCGGGGGGCTCCTACAATGAGCAGTTCTTC. Translated: CASSSLAGGSYNEQFF.

The rearrangement links TRBV4-1 to TRBJ1-3; D is ambiguous. Germline V lookup: CDR1 MGHRA, CDR2 YSYEKL. The V and J ends lost 3 bases and 5 bases respectively, with 11 bases between them. CDR3 length: 14 amino acids. The CDR3 is CASSHAGVRNTIYF. The CDR3 DNA follows: TGCGCCAGCAGCCACGCCGGGGTGAGAAACACCATATATTTT.

The chain couples TRBV3-1 (or the pseudogene TRBV3-2) to TRBJ2-5, with D possibly TRBD2 on 6 matching bases. The V end was cut by 3 bases, the J end by 3 bases, with 14 bases between. The CDR3 has 15 amino acids. The germline gives CDR1 LGHDT, CDR2 YNNKEL (reference sequence). This CDR3 reads CASSHARWEEETQYF. CDR3 coding DNA: TGTGCCAGCAGCCATGCTCGGTGGGAGGAAGAGACCCAGTACTTC.

The CDR3 sequence: CASRPGQAYTEAFF. The DNA for the CDR3 is TGTGCCAGCAGACCGGGACAGGCCTACACTGAAGCTTTCTTT. The chain has TRBV3-1 (or the pseudogene TRBV3-2) and TRBJ1-1, with 8 bases aligning to TRBD1. Germline CDR1 reads LGHDT; CDR2 reads YNNKEL (reference sequence). Trimming removed 6 bases from V and 3 bases from J; junction bases left unmatched: 6. The CDR3 is 14 amino acids.

This clone appeared a single time. This sequence joins TRBV9 and TRBJ2-1; 15 positions agree with TRBD2. The V and J ends lost 4 bases and 4 bases, in that order; junction bases with no gene match: 9. This CDR3 spans 18 amino acids. Germline V gives CDR1 SGDLS, CDR2 YYNGEE. The CDR3 protein is CASSIGTSGGLYYNEQFF. The CDR3 coding sequence is TGTGCCAGCAGCATCGGGACTAGCGGGGGGCTTTATTACAATGAGCAGTTCTTC.

Only one count was recorded for this clone. J is TRBJ2-2 and V is TRBV29-1; TRBD1 might be the D (5 bases). Trimming removed 0 bases from V and 6 bases from J, with 17 bases in between. Germline assignment: CDR1 SQVTM and CDR2 ANQGSEA. This CDR3 spans 16 amino acids. In DNA form, the CDR3 reads TGCAGCGTTGAAGATCTTGGGGCAGACAACCCCGGGGAGCTGTTTTTT. Translation gives CSVEDLGADNPGELFF.

The chain uses TRBV2 and TRBJ1-1, with TRBD1 as a possible D gene (6 bases). Trimming took off 7 bases at V and 5 bases at J, with 20 bases between the two ends. There are 15 residues in the CDR3. Germline V lookup: CDR1 SNHLY, CDR2 FYNNEI. The CDR3 protein is CASTPSWGLGTEAFF. The CDR3, as DNA: TGTGCCAGCACCCCAAGCTGGGGGCTGGGAACTGAAGCTTTCTTT.